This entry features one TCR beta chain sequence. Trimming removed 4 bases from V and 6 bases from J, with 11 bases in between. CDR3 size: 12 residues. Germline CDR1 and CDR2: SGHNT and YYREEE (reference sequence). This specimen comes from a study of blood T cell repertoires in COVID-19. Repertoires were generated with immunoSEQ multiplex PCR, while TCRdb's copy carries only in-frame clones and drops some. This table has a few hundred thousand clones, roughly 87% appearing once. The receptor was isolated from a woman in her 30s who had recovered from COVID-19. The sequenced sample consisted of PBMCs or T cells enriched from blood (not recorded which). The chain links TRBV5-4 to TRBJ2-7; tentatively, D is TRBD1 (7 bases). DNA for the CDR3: TGTGCCAGCAGCGGGCAGGGGGGCGAGCAGTACTTC. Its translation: CASSGQGGEQYF.